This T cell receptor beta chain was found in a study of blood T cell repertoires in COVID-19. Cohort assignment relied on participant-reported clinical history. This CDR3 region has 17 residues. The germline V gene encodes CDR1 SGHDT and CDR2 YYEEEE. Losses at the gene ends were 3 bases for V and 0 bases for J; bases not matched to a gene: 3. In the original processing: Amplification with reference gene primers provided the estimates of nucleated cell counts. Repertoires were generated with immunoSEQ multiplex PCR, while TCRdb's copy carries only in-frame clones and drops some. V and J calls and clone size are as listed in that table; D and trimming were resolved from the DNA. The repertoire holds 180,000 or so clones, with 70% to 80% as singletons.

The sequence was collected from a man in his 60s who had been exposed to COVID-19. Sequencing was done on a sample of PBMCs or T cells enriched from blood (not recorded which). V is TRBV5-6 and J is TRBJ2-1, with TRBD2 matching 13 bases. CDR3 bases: TGTGCCAGCAGCTCGGGACTAGCGGGAAGCTCCTACAATGAGCAGTTCTTC. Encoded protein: CASSSGLAGSSYNEQFF.